This TCR beta chain is drawn from a study of identical twins. Whole-study findings and limits: In drawing conclusions, the study used cross-sectional statistical analysis and did not follow the same donors.

Healthy Caucasian individuals made up all the donors. Germline CDR1 and CDR2: SQVTM and ANQGSEA. This CDR3 comprises 14 residues. In regard to this clonotype: Its antigen remains unknown.

A universal primer site arose from template switching, and cDNA bore unique molecular identifiers. TCRdb reprocessed the 5' RACE reads with MiXCR, giving one entry per CDR3 protein. Of 500,000 or so distinct CDR3 sequences in the sample, about 13% are singletons; the top ten hold 0.8% to 1%. The data were also submitted as part of a second study, on yellow fever vaccine responses in identical twins.

This chain joins TRBV29-1 and TRBJ2-7; D is possibly TRBD1 or TRBD2 (5 bases each). This clonotype was sampled from a woman aged 18-29 years in good health. Sequencing used CD4+ T cells sorted from blood. This CDR3 is CNATQGPSQSEQYF. In DNA, the CDR3 is TGCAACGCAACTCAGGGACCCTCACAATCCGAGCAGTACTTC.